A selection of T cell receptor beta chains follows, all from one sample in a study of cytomegalovirus exposure and HLA in healthy donors. Sequencing used immunoSEQ multiplex PCR; TCRdb keeps in-frame clones, though not all of them. The sample contains about 200,000 clones, around 77% of which appear only once. Sequences were obtained from PBMCs. The receptors were gathered from a woman under 40 in good health and CMV-seronegative. Each CDR3 is given with its conserved first and last residue. The D gene is left open where the match is weak. Clone size is stated in some rows and not others, as once, few, many or a class when expanded.

j_call: TRBJ2-1
clone_size: NA
v_call: TRBV7-9
d_call: TRBD2
cdr3_aa: CASLLAGGLAYNEQFF
cdr3_nt: TGTGCCAGTCTACTAGCGGGAGGACTCGCCTACAATGAGCAGTTCTTC

j_call: TRBJ2-7
clone_size: few
v_call: TRBV5-1
d_call: TRBD1
cdr3_aa: CASSLAGDRAHEQYF
cdr3_nt: TGCGCCAGCAGCTTGGCGGGGGACAGGGCCCACGAGCAGTACTTC

j_call: TRBJ2-1
clone_size: once
v_call: TRBV27
d_call: TRBD2
cdr3_aa: CASSLLGERGNYNEQFF
cdr3_nt: TGTGCCAGCAGTTTATTGGGGGAGCGGGGGAACTACAATGAGCAGTTCTTC

j_call: TRBJ1-6
clone_size: NA
v_call: TRBV9
d_call: NA
cdr3_aa: CASSALPGNSPLHF
cdr3_nt: TGTGCCAGCAGCGCTCTACCAGGTAATTCACCCCTCCACTTT

j_call: TRBJ2-3
clone_size: NA
v_call: TRBV7-7
d_call: NA
cdr3_aa: CASSLASTDTQYF
cdr3_nt: TGTGCCAGCAGCTTAGCCTCCACAGATACGCAGTATTTT

j_call: TRBJ1-2
clone_size: once
v_call: TRBV5-6
d_call: TRBD1
cdr3_aa: CASTPWTGGAVGGYTF
cdr3_nt: TGTGCCAGCACTCCTTGGACAGGGGGCGCCGTGGGCGGCTACACCTTC

j_call: TRBJ2-2
clone_size: NA
v_call: TRBV28
d_call: NA
cdr3_aa: CASSFPWTVNTGELFF
cdr3_nt: TGTGCCAGCAGTTTCCCTTGGACAGTTAACACCGGGGAGCTGTTTTTT

j_call: TRBJ2-7
clone_size: NA
v_call: TRBV30
d_call: NA
cdr3_aa: CAWDTNYEQYF
cdr3_nt: TGCGCCTGGGACACGAACTACGAGCAGTACTTC

j_call: TRBJ2-7
clone_size: NA
v_call: TRBV10-2
d_call: NA
cdr3_aa: CASSEKRVREQYF
cdr3_nt: TGCGCCAGCAGTGAAAAGCGGGTTCGGGAGCAGTACTTC

j_call: TRBJ1-5
clone_size: NA
v_call: TRBV5-4
d_call: NA
cdr3_aa: CASSSGGNQPQHF
cdr3_nt: TGTGCCAGCAGCTCCGGTGGCAATCAGCCCCAGCATTTT

j_call: TRBJ2-7
clone_size: NA
v_call: TRBV10-3
d_call: TRBD2
cdr3_aa: CAISGIGRASYEQYF
cdr3_nt: TGTGCCATCAGTGGGATCGGGAGGGCCTCCTACGAGCAGTACTTC

j_call: TRBJ1-1
clone_size: NA
v_call: TRBV6-6
d_call: TRBD1
cdr3_aa: CASSPGTVTEAFF
cdr3_nt: TGTGCCAGCAGTCCCGGGACAGTCACTGAAGCTTTCTTT

j_call: TRBJ1-1
clone_size: few
v_call: TRBV6-4
d_call: TRBD1
cdr3_aa: CASSDGQGNTEAFF
cdr3_nt: TGTGCCAGCAGTGACGGACAGGGGAACACTGAAGCTTTCTTT